These 32 T cell receptor beta chains share one sample of origin, sequenced in a study of cytomegalovirus exposure and HLA in healthy donors. The primer mix had 60 Vbeta and 13 Jbeta primers. The table came from immunoSEQ multiplex PCR; TCRdb's copy has only in-frame clones and leaves some out. This sample yields over 60,000 clones, of which approximately 70% are seen a single time; approximately 14% belongs to the top ten. Sequencing input: PBMCs. These receptors all come from a male donor in good health and CMV-seropositive.

This chain links TRBV7-9 with TRBJ1-2; tentative D call: TRBD1 (5 bases). The CDR3 runs 14 residues. V was cut by 5 bases and J by 5 bases, with 15 bases left in between. Germline assignment: CDR1 SEHNR and CDR2 FQNEAQ (reference sequence). The CDR3 loop reads CASSPGLAGYGYTF. CDR3 in DNA: TGTGCCAGCAGCCCGGGACTGGCGGGATATGGCTACACCTTC.

The rearrangement uses TRBV2 and TRBJ2-1; 9 bases match TRBD1. Germline loops: CDR1 SNHLY, CDR2 FYNNEI. Losses at the gene ends were 5 bases for V and 3 bases for J; bases not matched to a gene: 5. This CDR3 contains 15 residues. Written as DNA, the CDR3 is TGTGCCAGCAGTCCTCGGACAGGGGACTACAATGAGCAGTTCTTC. Translation: CASSPRTGDYNEQFF.

The rearrangement links TRBV9 to TRBJ2-2; 7 bases are a match to TRBD1. V trimming: 3 bases; J trimming: 4 bases; junction bases outside the gene matches: 9. This CDR3 region has 16 residues. The germline V gene encodes CDR1 SGDLS and CDR2 YYNGEE. Here the CDR3 reads CASSANRQGGTGELFF. CDR3 sequence (DNA): TGTGCCAGCAGCGCAAACCGACAGGGTGGCACCGGGGAGCTGTTTTTT.

V and J are TRBV2 and TRBJ1-1, with no clear D. The CDR3 has 14 residues. V gave up 5 bases and J gave up 0 bases, with 10 bases separating them. Germline V lookup: CDR1 SNHLY, CDR2 FYNNEI. This chain's CDR3 is CASSQSGVNTEAFF. The CDR3 region has the DNA TGTGCCAGCAGTCAAAGCGGGGTGAACACTGAAGCTTTCTTT.

V is TRBV7-9 and J is TRBJ2-3; no reliable D call. The CDR3 covers 13 residues. The V gene's germline CDR1 is SEHNR and CDR2 FQNEAQ (reference sequence). V was cut by 6 bases and J by 1 base, with 8 bases left in between. The CDR3 DNA follows: TGTGCCAGCAGTCCTGTAGGCACAGATACGCAGTATTTT. It encodes CASSPVGTDTQYF.

Points on this clone: A junction end diverges from the germline sequence, so it may reflect a read error. V gene TRBV7-9 combines with J gene TRBJ2-7; D is ambiguous. Per the germline V gene, CDR1 is SEHNR and CDR2 is FQNEAQ (reference sequence). The CDR3 spans 11 residues. The CDR3 spells CSSSSTYEQYF. Written as DNA, the CDR3 is TGTTCCAGCAGCTCCACCTACGAGCAGTACTTC.

The chain couples TRBV30 to TRBJ1-2; D remains ambiguous. The CDR3 spans 13 residues. Germline assignment: CDR1 GTSNPN and CDR2 SVGIG (reference sequence). Trimming removed 2 bases from V and 5 bases from J, with 12 bases in between. For the CDR3, the DNA is TGTGCCTGGAGTCTCCGGACGGGGTATGGCTACACCTTC. It yields the protein CAWSLRTGYGYTF.

The chain links TRBV5-4 to TRBJ2-1, with 12 bases aligning to TRBD2. CDR3 length: 15 residues. Germline V gene data show CDR1 as SGHNT and CDR2 as YYREEE (reference sequence). V dropped 3 bases and J dropped 9; count of bases not matched to a gene: 7. The CDR3 sequence: CASSSGLAGMSEQFF. CDR3 bases: TGTGCCAGCAGCTCCGGACTAGCGGGAATGAGTGAGCAGTTCTTC.

The V gene is TRBV30, the J gene TRBJ1-5; TRBD1 matches 9 bases. Per the germline V gene, CDR1 is GTSNPN and CDR2 is SVGIG (reference sequence). J lost 5 bases, V lost 3 bases, and 8 bases had no gene match. The CDR3 sequence is 15 residues long. CDR3 sequence (DNA): TGTGCCTGGAGCCAAGGGACAGGGACGTATCAGCCCCAGCATTTT. Translated, it gives CAWSQGTGTYQPQHF.

The genes are TRBV5-8 and TRBJ2-5; D not resolved. The V gene's germline CDR1 is SGHTS and CDR2 YDEGEE. The CDR3 sequence is 11 residues long. Trimming pared 4 bases from V and 1 base from J, leaving 2 bases between. The CDR3 DNA reads TGTGCCAGCAGCCGCCAAGAGACCCAGTACTTC. It yields the protein CASSRQETQYF.

This clone was observed once. The V gene is TRBV7-9, the J gene TRBJ1-2, with D perhaps TRBD1 (5 bases). CDR3 length: 13 amino acids. Germline V CDR1 and CDR2: SEHNR, FQNEAQ (reference sequence). V dropped 5 bases and J dropped 3 bases, with 10 bases sitting between them. The CDR3 nucleotides read TGTGCCAGCAGCCTGTCGACAGACTATGGCTACACCTTC. Translating it yields CASSLSTDYGYTF.

The gene calls are TRBV4-1 and TRBJ1-5; D not resolved. V was pared by 3 bases and J by 3 bases, with 12 bases between. From germline, CDR1 is MGHRA and CDR2 YSYEKL. There are 15 residues in the CDR3. CDR3 in DNA: TGCGCCAGCAGCCATCGGGGAGTAACCAATCAGCCCCAGCATTTT. Translated: CASSHRGVTNQPQHF.

The sample holds one count of this clone. The rearrangement uses TRBV7-6 and TRBJ1-1, with 10 bases identical to TRBD1. The CDR3 totals 16 residues. The junction had 10 bases not matched to a gene; V was cut back by 2 bases and J by 7 bases. Germline CDR1 SGHVS, CDR2 FNYEAQ. CDR3: CASSLLPGQGIVEAFF. The CDR3, as DNA: TGTGCCAGCAGCTTACTACCGGGACAGGGGATCGTTGAAGCTTTCTTT.

V and J are TRBV7-2 and TRBJ1-1; D ambiguous. CDR1 and CDR2 from the germline V gene are SGHTA and FQGNSA. The germline V and J ends were trimmed by 3 bases and 11 bases, with 10 bases remaining between them. The CDR3 is made up of 11 amino acids. The CDR3 spells CASSFLVEAFF. CDR3 DNA: TGTGCCAGCAGCTTCCTTGTGGAGGCTTTCTTT.

This chain uses TRBV7-9 with TRBJ2-1, with D perhaps TRBD1 (6 bases). CDR1 is SEHNR, CDR2 FQNEAQ, per germline (reference sequence). The CDR3 runs 14 residues. Trimming pared 5 bases from V and 0 bases from J, leaving 8 bases between. The CDR3 protein is CASSGDNSYNEQFF. CDR3 DNA: TGTGCCAGCAGCGGGGACAACTCCTACAATGAGCAGTTCTTC.

The gene calls are TRBV30 and TRBJ1-2; D gene ambiguous. The length of the CDR3 is 12 residues. Deletions cut 3 bases from V and 9 bases from J, with 14 bases between. CDR1 and CDR2 (germline): GTSNPN, SVGIG (reference sequence). CDR3 DNA sequence: TGTGCCTGGAGAGAAGGGAGTTCCCGCTACACCTTC. This codes for CAWREGSSRYTF.

J is TRBJ1-2 and V is TRBV5-1, with TRBD1 matching 7 bases. The germline V gene encodes CDR1 SGHRS and CDR2 YFSETQ. The length of the CDR3 is 13 residues. V was clipped by 2 bases and J by 4 bases; unmatched bases: 2. Written as DNA, the CDR3 is TGCGCCAGCAGCTTAGACAGGGTCTATGGCTACACCTTC. The encoded protein is CASSLDRVYGYTF.

The chain is built from TRBV28 and TRBJ2-7; 11 bases map to TRBD2. V gave up 6 bases and J gave up 2 bases; unmatched junction bases: 15. The CDR3 is 18 residues long. From germline, CDR1 is MDHEN and CDR2 SYDVKM. This CDR3 is CASRAGTSGILRTYEQYF. CDR3 sequence (DNA): TGTGCCAGCAGGGCCGGGACTAGCGGAATCTTGCGGACCTACGAGCAGTACTTC.

The V call is TRBV6-1, the J call TRBJ1-2, with D uncertain. V gave up 3 bases and J gave up 4 bases, with 9 bases separating them. This CDR3 spans 13 amino acids. Per germline, CDR1 MNHNS and CDR2 SASEGT. In DNA form, the CDR3 reads TGTGCCAGCAGTGATGCGGGGTCCTATGGCTACACCTTC. It translates to CASSDAGSYGYTF.

This clone occurred a few times. The CDR3 here is CASSLVGGMTNTEAFF. The CDR3 DNA follows: TGCGCCAGCAGCTTGGTGGGGGGGATGACAAACACTGAAGCTTTCTTT. This chain joins TRBV5-1 and TRBJ1-1, with D possibly TRBD1 on 5 matching bases. This CDR3 has 16 amino acids. Looked up from germline, CDR1 is SGHRS and CDR2 is YFSETQ. V shed 0 bases and J shed 2 bases, with 14 bases lying between them.

The chain links TRBV11-2 to TRBJ2-1, with 7 bases matching TRBD2. Germline CDR1 is SGHAT and CDR2 is FQNNGV. The CDR3 contains 14 residues. V lost 5 bases, J lost 4 bases, and 5 bases stayed unmatched. CDR3 in DNA: TGTGCCAGCAGCCGGTGGGGGGGTTACAATGAGCAGTTCTTC. Protein sequence: CASSRWGGYNEQFF.

This chain uses TRBV7-9 with TRBJ2-3, with D maybe TRBD2 (5 bases). V lost 5 bases and J 8 bases, leaving 11 bases between the germline ends. This CDR3 contains 12 residues. CDR1 SEHNR and CDR2 FQNEAQ come from the germline V gene (reference sequence). This CDR3 reads CASSPISGTQYF. The CDR3, as DNA: TGTGCCAGCAGCCCGATCAGCGGTACGCAGTATTTT.

The chain joins TRBV18 to TRBJ1-4; D unclear. The CDR3 sequence is 15 residues long. V dropped 5 bases and J dropped 2 bases, with 12 bases sitting between them. From germline, CDR1 is KGHSH and CDR2 LQKENI. The CDR3 is CASSVEISTNEKLFF. The CDR3 DNA sequence: TGTGCCAGCTCAGTAGAGATTTCGACTAATGAAAAACTGTTTTTT.

The J gene is TRBJ1-6, the V gene TRBV5-1, with a possible D match to TRBD1 (5 bases). Germline V lookup: CDR1 SGHRS, CDR2 YFSETQ. Trimming pared 0 bases from V and 11 bases from J, leaving 15 bases between. The CDR3 covers 15 residues. CDR3 protein: CASSLEWGGGAPLHF. The DNA for the CDR3 is TGCGCCAGCAGCTTGGAGTGGGGGGGTGGTGCACCCCTCCACTTT.

This rearrangement joins TRBV29-1 to TRBJ2-1; 9 bases map to TRBD1. Trimming took 1 base from V and 6 from J; bases not matched to a gene: 7. Germline V CDR1 and CDR2: SQVTM, ANQGSEA. CDR3 length: 15 residues. The CDR3 nucleotides are TGCAGCGTTGAAGGAGACAGGGGGATAAGCAATGAGCAGTTCTTC. The encoded protein is CSVEGDRGISNEQFF.

This clone was observed a handful of times. This chain links TRBV7-9 with TRBJ2-7, with 7 positions matching TRBD2. V lost 1 base and J lost 5; bases outside the gene matches: 2. CDR1 and CDR2 from the germline V gene are SEHNR and FQNEAQ (reference sequence). The CDR3 loop spans 13 amino acids. CDR3: CASSLVGGDEQYF. DNA for the CDR3: TGTGCCAGCAGCTTAGTGGGAGGGGACGAGCAGTACTTC.

In regard to this clone: The identical CDR3 is also encoded by other nucleotide sequences in the sample. This sequence joins TRBV7-2 and TRBJ1-2; TRBD1 is a possible D gene (6 bases). The CDR3 loop spans 13 amino acids. Germline CDR1 reads SGHTA; CDR2 reads FQGNSA. The germline V and J ends were trimmed by 6 bases and 4 bases, with 12 bases remaining between them. The CDR3, as DNA: TGTGCCAGCAGTCCGGACAGAAGCTATGGCTACACCTTC. Encoded protein: CASSPDRSYGYTF.

The V call is TRBV5-1, the J call TRBJ2-3; 7 positions match TRBD2. The V gene's germline CDR1 is SGHRS and CDR2 YFSETQ. The CDR3 is made up of 16 amino acids. With V trimmed by 1 base and J by 2 bases, 7 bases remained unmatched. The CDR3 is CASSLNPAGNTDTQYF. CDR3 nucleotide sequence: TGCGCCAGCAGCTTGAATCCAGCGGGAAACACAGATACGCAGTATTTT.

This clone was seen only a few times. This chain links TRBV9 with TRBJ1-1; no clear D. V was trimmed by 1 base and J by 1 base, leaving 8 bases between them. CDR1 SGDLS and CDR2 YYNGEE come from the germline V gene. The CDR3 sequence is 14 residues long. In nucleotides, the CDR3 is TGTGCCAGCAGCGTAACATCGGGGAACACTGAAGCTTTCTTT. Amino acids: CASSVTSGNTEAFF.

This clone was observed a few times. The chain has TRBV11-2 and TRBJ1-1; D remains ambiguous. Germline CDR1 reads SGHAT; CDR2 reads FQNNGV. Trimming shortened V by 5 bases and J by 0 bases, and 10 bases separated the two germline ends. CDR3 length: 14 residues. The CDR3 DNA sequence: TGTGCCAGCAGCCGTTCGACTCTGAACACTGAAGCTTTCTTT. Its translation is CASSRSTLNTEAFF.

This chain joins TRBV5-1 and TRBJ1-1, with D perhaps TRBD1 (6 bases). The germline V gene encodes CDR1 SGHRS and CDR2 YFSETQ. The length of the CDR3 is 15 residues. V was cut by 2 bases and J by 2 bases, with 13 bases left in between. CDR3 residues: CASSLTGRSNTEAFF. The CDR3 region has the DNA TGCGCCAGCAGCTTAACAGGGCGATCTAACACTGAAGCTTTCTTT.

The V and J genes are TRBV27 and TRBJ1-1; tentative D call: TRBD1 (6 bases). CDR3 length: 13 residues. Germline V CDR1 and CDR2: MNHEY, SMNVEV (reference sequence). The V end lost 4 bases, the J end lost 8 bases, and 14 bases lay between the germline ends. CDR3 sequence reads: CASSSLTGREAFF. The CDR3 nucleotides are TGTGCCAGCAGTTCGCTTACAGGGCGGGAAGCTTTCTTT.